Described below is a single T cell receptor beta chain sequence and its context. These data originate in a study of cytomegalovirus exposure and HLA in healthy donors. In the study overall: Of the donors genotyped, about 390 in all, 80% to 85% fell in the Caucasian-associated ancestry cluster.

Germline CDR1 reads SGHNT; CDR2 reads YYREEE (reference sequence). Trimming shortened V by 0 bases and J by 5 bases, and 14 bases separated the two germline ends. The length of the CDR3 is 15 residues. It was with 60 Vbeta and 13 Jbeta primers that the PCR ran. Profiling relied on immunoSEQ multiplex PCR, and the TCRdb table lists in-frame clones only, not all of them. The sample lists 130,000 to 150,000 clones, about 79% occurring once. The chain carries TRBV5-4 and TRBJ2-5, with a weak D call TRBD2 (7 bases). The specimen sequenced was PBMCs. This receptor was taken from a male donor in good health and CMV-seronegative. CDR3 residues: CASSLAGGAGETQYF. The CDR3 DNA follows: TGTGCCAGCAGCTTGGCTGGGGGGGCCGGTGAGACCCAGTACTTC. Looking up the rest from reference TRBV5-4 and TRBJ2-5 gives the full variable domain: ETGVTQSPTHLIKTRGQQVTLRCSSQSGHNTVSWYQQALGQGPQFIFQYYREEENGRGNFPPRFSGLQFPNYSSELNVNALELDDSALYLCASSLAGGAGETQYFGPGTRLLVL.